Sequencing of this TCR beta chain was carried out in a study of blood T cell repertoires in COVID-19. The V gene end was trimmed by 2 bases and the J gene end by 6 bases; junction bases not matched to a gene: 9. The germline V gene has CDR1 SGHNT and CDR2 YYREEE (reference sequence). The CDR3 is 15 residues long. TCRdb's table, derived via immunoSEQ multiplex PCR, lists solely in-frame clones and lacks some. The repertoire holds 490,000 or so clones, with around nine tenths as singletons. This clone appeared a single time. Symptom resolution, clearance, or two negative PCRs marked the recovered donors of Cohort 3.

The material sequenced was PBMCs or T cells enriched from blood (not recorded which). V gene TRBV5-4 combines with J gene TRBJ1-1; 8 positions match TRBD1. The source of this sequence is a woman aged 55-69 years who had recovered from COVID-19. The CDR3 DNA follows: TGTGCCAGCAGCTTCGGGAGCGGACAGGGACCTGAAGCTTTCTTT. Translating it yields CASSFGSGQGPEAFF.